A single sample gave rise to the 15 T cell receptor beta chains below, sequenced in a study of CD8 T cells in ankylosing spondylitis. Broader study findings: A TCR beta motif made of 7 to 9 highly homologous variants seemed typical of ankylosing spondylitis blood.

TCRdb redid the calling of the 5' RACE reads with MiXCR, one entry per CDR3 protein. The sample consists of hundreds of thousands of distinct CDR3 sequences, 26% of them appearing once. Their antigen targets remain unknown. Sequencing was performed on blood, either unsorted or a sorted T cell fraction (not recorded which). These receptors were taken from a male donor with ankylosing spondylitis.

This chain links TRBV5-1 with TRBJ1-1; D may be TRBD1 (6 bases). The CDR3 covers 15 residues. CDR1 and CDR2 (germline): SGHRS, YFSETQ. V dropped 0 bases and J dropped 5 bases, with 14 bases sitting between them. The CDR3 region is CASSLVWGQQTEAFF. CDR3 in DNA: TGCGCCAGCAGCTTGGTATGGGGACAACAGACTGAAGCTTTCTTT. Together with reference TRBV5-1 and TRBJ1-1, the CDR3 gives the full variable domain: KAGVTQTPRYLIKTRGQQVTLSCSPISGHRSVSWYQQTPGQGLQFLFEYFSETQRNKGNFPGRFSGRQFSNSRSEMNVSTLELGDSALYLCASSLVWGQQTEAFFGQGTRLTVV.

The CDR3 is CSAIRDLTTDTQYF. Here the CDR3 DNA reads TGCAGTGCAATACGGGACCTAACCACAGATACGCAGTATTTT. The rearrangement links TRBV20-1 to TRBJ2-3; either TRBD1 or TRBD2 may supply D (5 bases each). The CDR3 has 14 residues. Germline CDR1 is DFQATT and CDR2 is SNEGSKA (reference sequence). V lost 6 bases and J lost 2, with 15 bases in between.

The CDR3 bases are TGTGCCATCAGTGAGAGGGGCAGCTCCTACAATGAGCAGTTCTTC. As protein: CAISERGSSYNEQFF. The V call is TRBV10-3, the J call TRBJ2-1; a weak D match, TRBD1 (5 bases). V dropped 2 bases and J dropped 0 bases, with 8 bases sitting between them. The CDR3 runs 15 residues. Germline CDR1 is ENHRY and CDR2 is SYGVKD.

In this sample, this clonotype turned up many times. This chain joins TRBV15 and TRBJ2-5, with TRBD2 matching over 8 bases. The junction had 9 bases not matched to a gene; V was cut back by 1 base and J by 2 bases. Germline CDR1 LNHNV, CDR2 YYDKDF (reference sequence). The CDR3 loop spans 17 amino acids. The CDR3 DNA follows: TGTGCCACCAGCAGAGGATTGGTAGCGGGACCTCAAGAGACCCAGTACTTC. Amino acid sequence: CATSRGLVAGPQETQYF.

The chain couples TRBV20-1 to TRBJ1-5; D uncertain. Trimming stripped 2 bases from V and 6 bases from J, with 11 bases between. This CDR3 is built from 13 residues. Germline V gives CDR1 DFQATT, CDR2 SNEGSKA (reference sequence). Here the CDR3 DNA reads TGCAGTGCTAGACCGGGCCCTGGTCAGCCCCAGCATTTT. Translated, it gives CSARPGPGQPQHF.

This sequence joins TRBV7-2 and TRBJ1-4, with unresolved D. V dropped 4 bases and J dropped 7 bases, with 7 bases sitting between them. The CDR3 runs 12 residues. Germline CDR1 reads SGHTA; CDR2 reads FQGNSA. The CDR3 loop is CASSSASEKLFF. CDR3 nucleotide sequence: TGTGCCAGCAGCTCGGCGAGTGAAAAACTGTTTTTT.

This clonotype has only a few counts. V gene TRBV5-1 combines with J gene TRBJ2-2, with unresolved D. The CDR3 runs to 11 residues. The germline V gene has CDR1 SGHRS and CDR2 YFSETQ. Trimming removed 2 bases at V and 11 bases at J, with 7 bases between. The CDR3 here is CASSFGPELFF. CDR3 in DNA: TGCGCCAGCAGCTTCGGACCTGAGCTGTTTTTT.

The chain has TRBV19 and TRBJ2-1; TRBD2 is a possible D gene (7 bases). The germline V gene has CDR1 LNHDA and CDR2 SQIVND (reference sequence). The CDR3 length is 17 residues. Between the trimmed V and J ends, which lost 0 bases and 9 bases, there was a span of 21 bases. The CDR3 sequence is CASSIDLYRGARAEQFF. The DNA of the CDR3 is TGTGCCAGTAGTATAGATCTATATCGGGGGGCGCGAGCTGAGCAGTTCTTC.

The chain has TRBV19 and TRBJ2-1, with D perhaps matching TRBD2 (6 bases). The V end lost 0 bases, the J end lost 3 bases, and 9 bases lay between the germline ends. Germline lookup yields CDR1 LNHDA and CDR2 SQIVND (reference sequence). This CDR3 is built from 15 residues. This CDR3 is CASSIDGRDYNEQFF. In nucleotides, the CDR3 is TGTGCCAGTAGTATAGACGGGCGGGACTACAATGAGCAGTTCTTC.

The chain combines TRBV10-3 with TRBJ2-2; TRBD2 might be the D (6 bases). Germline loops: CDR1 ENHRY, CDR2 SYGVKD. The CDR3 length is 16 residues. Trimming took 2 bases from V and 0 from J, leaving 10 bases between them. CDR3 region: CAISEVAGSNTGELFF. CDR3 coding DNA: TGTGCCATCAGTGAGGTGGCGGGATCGAACACCGGGGAGCTGTTTTTT.

The sample holds many counts of this clonotype. The chain links TRBV29-1 to TRBJ2-1; D might be TRBD1 (6 bases). V was cut by 6 bases and J by 3 bases, with 12 bases left in between. Germline V gives CDR1 SQVTM, CDR2 ANQGSEA. This CDR3 is 13 amino acids long. CDR3 nucleotides: TGCAGCGTCCAACAGGGCCGCTACAATGAGCAGTTCTTC. Its translation: CSVQQGRYNEQFF.

This CDR3 reads CASSSTGSKNIQYF. For the CDR3, the DNA is TGTGCCAGCAGCTCTACGGGGTCCAAAAACATTCAGTACTTC. The chain couples TRBV7-9 to TRBJ2-4, with D possibly being TRBD2 (5 bases). The germline V and J ends were trimmed by 4 bases and 2 bases, with 9 bases remaining between them. The CDR3 totals 14 residues. Germline V lookup: CDR1 SEHNR, CDR2 FQNEAQ (reference sequence). Supplemented by reference TRBV7-9 and TRBJ2-4, the full variable domain reads DTGVSQNPRHKITKRGQNVTFRCDPISEHNRLYWYRQTLGQGPEFLTYFQNEAQLEKSRLLSDRFSAERPKGSFSTLEIQRTEQGDSAMYLCASSSTGSKNIQYFGAGTRLSVL.

The J gene is TRBJ2-5, the V gene TRBV7-8, with D possibly matching TRBD1 (5 bases). The V and J ends lost 2 bases and 4 bases respectively, with 14 bases between them. CDR1 is SGHVS and CDR2 is FQNEAQ in the germline V gene. This CDR3 is 15 amino acids long. The CDR3 nucleotides read TGTGCCAGCAGCTTACAGGGCGGCTGGGGAGAGACCCAGTACTTC. It yields the protein CASSLQGGWGETQYF.

The J gene is TRBJ2-7, the V gene TRBV11-2; D is tentatively TRBD1 or TRBD2 (5 bases each). Trimming took off 10 bases at V and 0 bases at J, with 13 bases between the two ends. The CDR3 covers 13 residues. From germline, CDR1 is SGHAT and CDR2 FQNNGV. The CDR3 nucleotides read TGTGCCACCCGCCGGGACGGCTCCTACGAGCAGTACGTC. Amino acids: CATRRDGSYEQYV.

The chain joins TRBV27 to TRBJ2-1; 11 bases match TRBD2. With 6 bases clipped from V and 8 bases from J, the junction kept 9 bases outside the gene matches. The CDR3 has 15 amino acids. Germline V gives CDR1 MNHEY, CDR2 SMNVEV (reference sequence). The CDR3 loop reads CASRGVAGGPYEQFF. CDR3 bases: TGTGCCAGCAGGGGAGTAGCGGGAGGGCCCTATGAGCAGTTCTTC.